This T cell receptor (beta chain) was identified in a study of neurological immune-mediated disorders. Study-wide results and limits: Phylogenetic grouping assigned the repertoires of 18 of 34 multiple sclerosis patients to a single cluster of related CDR3 sequences. This cluster may be a repertoire-level signature. Patients with HTLV-1-associated myelopathy had the highest level of TCR clonal expansion, whereas patients with multiple sclerosis had the lowest level, falling beneath the level found in healthy controls. Private repertoires in all groups were suggested by the absence of shared CDR3 amino acid sequences among expanded clones across subjects.

TCRdb analysed the 5' RACE reads with MiXCR anew, one entry per CDR3 protein. The table includes approximately 80,000 distinct CDR3 sequences, under 4.5% detected once. Indicated time point: longitudinal time-point 3. The CDR3 runs to 17 residues. CDR1 and CDR2 (germline): LGHDT, YNNKEL (reference sequence). Trimming removed 5 bases from V and 1 base from J; junction bases left unmatched: 8. This clonotype was seen ten or more times. Its antigen remains unidentified. Material for sequencing was PBMCs. The chain combines TRBV3-1 with TRBJ1-2, with 12 positions matching TRBD1. This sequence was found in a woman in her fifties or sixties with multiple sclerosis. The CDR3 region is CASSSRDRGRVNYGYTF. The CDR3 DNA reads as TGTGCCAGCAGCTCCCGGGACAGGGGGCGAGTTAACTATGGCTACACCTTC.